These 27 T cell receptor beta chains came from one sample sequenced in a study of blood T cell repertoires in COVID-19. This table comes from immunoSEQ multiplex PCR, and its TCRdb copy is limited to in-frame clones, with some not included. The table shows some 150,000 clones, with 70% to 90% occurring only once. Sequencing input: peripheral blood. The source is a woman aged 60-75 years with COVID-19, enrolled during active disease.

Here the CDR3 DNA reads TGTGCCAGTAGTAGGTTCGGACAGGGGAGCACAGATACGCAGTATTTT. Translating it yields CASSRFGQGSTDTQYF. V usage is TRBV19 and J usage is TRBJ2-3; the match to TRBD1 covers 9 bases. J lost 0 bases, V lost 4 bases, and 5 bases had no gene match. Germline lookup yields CDR1 LNHDA and CDR2 SQIVND (reference sequence). The CDR3 length is 16 residues.

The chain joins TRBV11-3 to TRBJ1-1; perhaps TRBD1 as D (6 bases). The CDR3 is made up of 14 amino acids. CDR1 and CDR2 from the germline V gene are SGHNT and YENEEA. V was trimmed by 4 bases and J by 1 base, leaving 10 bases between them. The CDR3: CASSYRGGNTEAFF. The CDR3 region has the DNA TGTGCCAGCAGCTATAGGGGGGGGAACACTGAAGCTTTCTTT.

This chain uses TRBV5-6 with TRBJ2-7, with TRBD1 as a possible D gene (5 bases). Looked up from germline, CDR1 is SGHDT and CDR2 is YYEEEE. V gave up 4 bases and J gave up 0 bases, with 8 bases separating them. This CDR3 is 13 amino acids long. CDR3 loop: CASSKDNSYEQYF. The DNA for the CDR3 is TGTGCCAGCAGCAAGGACAACTCCTACGAGCAGTACTTC.

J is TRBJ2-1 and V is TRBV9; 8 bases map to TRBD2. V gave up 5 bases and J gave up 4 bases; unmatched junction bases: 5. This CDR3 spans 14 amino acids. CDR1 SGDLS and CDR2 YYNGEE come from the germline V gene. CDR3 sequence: CASSPGGPYNEQFF. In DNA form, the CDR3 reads TGTGCCAGCAGTCCGGGGGGGCCGTACAATGAGCAGTTCTTC.

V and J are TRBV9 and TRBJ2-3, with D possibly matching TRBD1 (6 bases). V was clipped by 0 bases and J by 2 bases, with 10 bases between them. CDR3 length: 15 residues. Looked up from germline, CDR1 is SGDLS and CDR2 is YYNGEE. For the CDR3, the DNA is TGTGCCAGCAGCGTAGTAGGGGGATTCACAGATACGCAGTATTTT. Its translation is CASSVVGGFTDTQYF.

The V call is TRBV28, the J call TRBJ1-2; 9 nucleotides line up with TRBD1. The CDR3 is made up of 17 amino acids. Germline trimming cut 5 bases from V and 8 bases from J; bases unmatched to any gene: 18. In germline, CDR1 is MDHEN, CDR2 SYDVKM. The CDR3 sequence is CASSLSGTGPQLVGYTF. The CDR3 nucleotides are TGTGCCAGCAGTCTATCCGGGACAGGGCCTCAACTTGTGGGCTACACCTTC.

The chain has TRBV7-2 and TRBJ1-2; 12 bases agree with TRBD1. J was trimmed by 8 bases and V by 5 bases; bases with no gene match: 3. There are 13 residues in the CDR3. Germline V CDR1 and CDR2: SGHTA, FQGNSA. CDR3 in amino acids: CASSAGTGGGYTF. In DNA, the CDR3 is TGTGCCAGCAGCGCCGGGACAGGGGGCGGCTACACCTTC.

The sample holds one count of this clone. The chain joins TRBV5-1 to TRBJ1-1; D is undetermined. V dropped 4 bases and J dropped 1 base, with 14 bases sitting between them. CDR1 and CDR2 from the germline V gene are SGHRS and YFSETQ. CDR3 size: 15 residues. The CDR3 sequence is CASSRTQVGNTEAFF. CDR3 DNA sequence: TGCGCCAGCAGCCGGACTCAAGTGGGGAACACTGAAGCTTTCTTT. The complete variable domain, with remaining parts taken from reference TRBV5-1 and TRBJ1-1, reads KAGVTQTPRYLIKTRGQQVTLSCSPISGHRSVSWYQQTPGQGLQFLFEYFSETQRNKGNFPGRFSGRQFSNSRSEMNVSTLELGDSALYLCASSRTQVGNTEAFFGQGTRLTVV.

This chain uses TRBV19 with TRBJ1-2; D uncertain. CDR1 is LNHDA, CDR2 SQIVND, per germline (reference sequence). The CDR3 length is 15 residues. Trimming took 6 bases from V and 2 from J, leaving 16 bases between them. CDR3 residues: CASRPEYTGNYGYTF. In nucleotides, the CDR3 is TGTGCCAGTAGGCCAGAATACACGGGGAACTATGGCTACACCTTC.

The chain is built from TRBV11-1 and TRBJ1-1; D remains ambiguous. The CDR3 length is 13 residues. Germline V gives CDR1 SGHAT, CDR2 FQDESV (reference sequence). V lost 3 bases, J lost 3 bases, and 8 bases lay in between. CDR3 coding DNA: TGTGCCAGCAGCTTGGGGAGGCACACTGAAGCTTTCTTT. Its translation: CASSLGRHTEAFF.

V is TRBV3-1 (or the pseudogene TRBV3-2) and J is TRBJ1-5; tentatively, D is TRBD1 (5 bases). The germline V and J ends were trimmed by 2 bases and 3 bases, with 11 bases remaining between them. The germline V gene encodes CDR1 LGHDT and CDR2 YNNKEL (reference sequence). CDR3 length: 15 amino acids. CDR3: CASSQQTGANQPQHF. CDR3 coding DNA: TGTGCCAGCAGCCAACAAACAGGTGCCAATCAGCCCCAGCATTTT.

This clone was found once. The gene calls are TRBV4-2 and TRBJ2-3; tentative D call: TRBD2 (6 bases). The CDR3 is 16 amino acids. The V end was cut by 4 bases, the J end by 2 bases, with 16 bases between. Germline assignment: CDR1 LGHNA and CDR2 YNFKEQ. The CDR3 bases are TGTGCCAGCAGCCCCGGGACTCCCGAAGACACAGATACGCAGTATTTT. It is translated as CASSPGTPEDTDTQYF.

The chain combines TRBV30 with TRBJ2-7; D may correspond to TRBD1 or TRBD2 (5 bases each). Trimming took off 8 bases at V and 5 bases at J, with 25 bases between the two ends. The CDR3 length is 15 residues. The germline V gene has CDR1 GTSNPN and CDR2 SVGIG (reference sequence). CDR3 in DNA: TGTGCCATGGGAGAGGATTCAGGGTTCTCGGACGAGCAGTACTTC. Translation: CAMGEDSGFSDEQYF.

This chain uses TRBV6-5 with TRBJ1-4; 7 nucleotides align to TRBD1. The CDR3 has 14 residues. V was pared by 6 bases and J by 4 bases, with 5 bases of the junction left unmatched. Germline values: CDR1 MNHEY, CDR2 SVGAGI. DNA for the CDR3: TGTGCCAGCAGACGGGGACAGCATAATGAAAAACTGTTTTTT. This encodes CASRRGQHNEKLFF.

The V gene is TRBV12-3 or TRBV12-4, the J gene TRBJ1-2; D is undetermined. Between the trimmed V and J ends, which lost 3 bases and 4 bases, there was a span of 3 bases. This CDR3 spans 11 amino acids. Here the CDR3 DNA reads TGTGCCAGCAGTTTCGGCTATGGCTACACCTTC. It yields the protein CASSFGYGYTF.

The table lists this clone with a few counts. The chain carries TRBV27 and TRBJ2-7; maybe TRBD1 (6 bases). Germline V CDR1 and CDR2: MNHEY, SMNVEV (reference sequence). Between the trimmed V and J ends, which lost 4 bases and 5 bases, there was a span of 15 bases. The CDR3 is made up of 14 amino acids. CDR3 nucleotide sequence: TGTGCCAGCAGTTCAACAGGGAATGCCAACGAGCAGTACTTC. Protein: CASSSTGNANEQYF.

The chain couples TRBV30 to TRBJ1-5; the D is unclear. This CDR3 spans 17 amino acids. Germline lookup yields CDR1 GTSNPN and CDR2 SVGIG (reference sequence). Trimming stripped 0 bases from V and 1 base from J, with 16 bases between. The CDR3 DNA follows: TGTGCCTGGAGTGTACCCGGCCCCGGGATCAGCAATCAGCCCCAGCATTTT. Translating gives CAWSVPGPGISNQPQHF.

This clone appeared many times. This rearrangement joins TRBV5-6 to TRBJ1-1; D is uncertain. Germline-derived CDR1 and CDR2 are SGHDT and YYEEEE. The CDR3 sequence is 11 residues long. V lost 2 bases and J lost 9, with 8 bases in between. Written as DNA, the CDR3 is TGTGCCAGCAGCTTCGGAGAGCAAGCTTTCTTT. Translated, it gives CASSFGEQAFF.

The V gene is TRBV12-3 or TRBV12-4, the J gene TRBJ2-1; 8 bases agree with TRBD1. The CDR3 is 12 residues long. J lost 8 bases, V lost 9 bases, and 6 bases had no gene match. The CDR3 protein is CASEQGGDEQFF. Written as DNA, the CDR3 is TGTGCCAGTGAACAGGGGGGCGATGAGCAGTTCTTC.

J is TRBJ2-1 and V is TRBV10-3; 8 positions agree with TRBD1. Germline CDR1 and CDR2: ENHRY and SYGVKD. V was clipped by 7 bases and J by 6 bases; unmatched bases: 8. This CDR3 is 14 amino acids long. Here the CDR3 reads CAITKDREINEQFF. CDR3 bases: TGTGCCATCACTAAGGACAGGGAAATCAATGAGCAGTTCTTC.

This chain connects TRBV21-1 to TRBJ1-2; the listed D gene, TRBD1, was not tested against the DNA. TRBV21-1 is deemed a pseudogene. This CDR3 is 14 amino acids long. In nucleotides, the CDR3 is TGTGCCAGCAGCAAAGCGGGACAAGTCTATGGCTACACCTTC. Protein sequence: CASSKAGQVYGYTF.

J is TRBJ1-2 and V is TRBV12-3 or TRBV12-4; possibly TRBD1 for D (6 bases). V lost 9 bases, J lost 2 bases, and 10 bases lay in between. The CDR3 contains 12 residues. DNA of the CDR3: TGTGCCAGTACCCAGGGGAACTATGGCTACACCTTC. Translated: CASTQGNYGYTF.

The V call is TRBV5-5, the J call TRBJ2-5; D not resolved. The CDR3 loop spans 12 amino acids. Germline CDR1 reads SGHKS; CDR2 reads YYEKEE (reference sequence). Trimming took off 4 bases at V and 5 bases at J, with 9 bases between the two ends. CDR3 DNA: TGTGCCAGCAGCCCCGCCGGGGAGACCCAGTACTTC. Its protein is CASSPAGETQYF.

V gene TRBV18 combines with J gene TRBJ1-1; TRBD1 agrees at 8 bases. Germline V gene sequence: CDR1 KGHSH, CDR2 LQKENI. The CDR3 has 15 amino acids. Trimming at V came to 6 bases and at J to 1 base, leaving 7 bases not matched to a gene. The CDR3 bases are TGTGCCAGCTCCTCGCCAGGGGGCGCGAACACTGAAGCTTTCTTT. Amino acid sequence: CASSSPGGANTEAFF.

The CDR3 here is CASSLFPGTEKLFF. CDR3 nucleotides: TGTGCCAGCAGTTTATTTCCCGGGACAGAAAAACTGTTTTTT. V gene TRBV27 combines with J gene TRBJ1-4; tentative D call: TRBD1 (6 bases). Germline V gene lookup returns CDR1 MNHEY and CDR2 SMNVEV (reference sequence). The CDR3 runs to 14 residues. Between the trimmed V and J ends, which lost 1 base and 8 bases, there was a span of 11 bases.

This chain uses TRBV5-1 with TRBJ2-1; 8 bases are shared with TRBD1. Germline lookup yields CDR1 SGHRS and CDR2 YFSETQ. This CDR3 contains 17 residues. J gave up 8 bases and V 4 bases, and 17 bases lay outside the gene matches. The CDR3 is CASSVGRGQGESDEQFF. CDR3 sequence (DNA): TGCGCCAGCAGCGTCGGACGAGGACAGGGAGAGAGCGATGAGCAGTTCTTC.

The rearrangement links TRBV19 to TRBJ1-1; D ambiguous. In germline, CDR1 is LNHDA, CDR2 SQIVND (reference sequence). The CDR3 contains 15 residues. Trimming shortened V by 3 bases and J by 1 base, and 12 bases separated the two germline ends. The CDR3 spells CASSMTQERNTEAFF. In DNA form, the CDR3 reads TGTGCCAGTAGTATGACTCAAGAGAGGAACACTGAAGCTTTCTTT.